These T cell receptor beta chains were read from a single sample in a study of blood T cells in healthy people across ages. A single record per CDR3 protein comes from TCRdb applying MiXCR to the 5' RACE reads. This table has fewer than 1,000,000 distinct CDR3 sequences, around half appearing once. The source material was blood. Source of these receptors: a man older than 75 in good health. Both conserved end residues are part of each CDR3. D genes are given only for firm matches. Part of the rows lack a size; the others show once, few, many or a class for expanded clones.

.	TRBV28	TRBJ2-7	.	CASRPGTQSSYEQYF	TGTGCCAGCAGACCCGGGACCCAAAGCTCCTACGAGCAGTACTTC
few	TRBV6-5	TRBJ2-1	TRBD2	CASRLAGVFNEQFF	TGTGCCAGCAGGCTAGCGGGAGTATTCAATGAGCAGTTCTTC
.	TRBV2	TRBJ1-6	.	CASSERDLFSPLHF	TGTGCCAGCAGTGAAAGGGACCTTTTTTCACCCCTCCACTTT
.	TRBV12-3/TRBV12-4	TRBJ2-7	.	CASTSGDRNEQYF	TGTGCCAGCACTTCGGGGGACCGAAACGAGCAGTACTTC
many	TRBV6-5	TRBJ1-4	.	CASSYSGSHGEKLFF	TGTGCCAGCAGTTACTCAGGGTCTCATGGGGAAAAACTGTTTTTT
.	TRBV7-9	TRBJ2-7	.	CACSLDPYEQYF	TGTGCCTGCAGCTTAGACCCCTACGAGCAGTACTTC
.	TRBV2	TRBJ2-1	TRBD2	CASSALAGANEQFF	TGTGCCAGCAGTGCGCTAGCGGGGGCAAATGAGCAGTTCTTC
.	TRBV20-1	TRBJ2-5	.	CSASDRKGAQYF	TGCAGTGCTAGTGACAGGAAAGGGGCCCAGTACTTC
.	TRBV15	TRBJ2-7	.	CATSRLWGPSYEQYF	TGTGCCACCAGCAGGCTGTGGGGGCCCTCCTACGAGCAGTACTTC
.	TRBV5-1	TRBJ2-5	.	CASKSPSGTTGEQYF	TGCGCCAGCAAGAGCCCTAGCGGGACGACAGGGGAGCAGTACTTC
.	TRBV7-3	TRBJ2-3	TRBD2	CASSTLGGPFSTDTQYF	TGTGCCAGCAGCACCCTGGGAGGGCCGTTTAGCACAGATACGCAGTATTTT
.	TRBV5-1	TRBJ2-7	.	CASSWETSYEQYF	TGCGCCAGCAGTTGGGAGACTTCCTACGAGCAGTACTTC
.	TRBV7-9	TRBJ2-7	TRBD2	CASSSPGLGYEQYF	TGTGCCAGCAGCTCCCCGGGACTAGGGTACGAGCAGTACTTC
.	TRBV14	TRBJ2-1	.	CASSHSKGGGGMWLNEQFF	TGTGCCAGCAGCCACTCCAAGGGTGGGGGGGGCATGTGGTTGAATGAGCAGTTCTTC
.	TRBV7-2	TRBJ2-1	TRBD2	CASCGRAGSRNEQFF	TGTGCCAGCTGCGGGAGGGCCGGTAGTCGCAATGAGCAGTTCTTC
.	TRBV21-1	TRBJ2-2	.	CASSYRDRGRNTGELFF	TGTGCCAGCAGCTACCGGGACAGGGGGCGCAACACCGGGGAGCTGTTTTTT
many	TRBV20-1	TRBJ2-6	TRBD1	CSARDPMTGPGANVLTF	TGCAGTGCTAGAGACCCAATGACAGGGCCTGGGGCCAACGTCCTGACTTTC
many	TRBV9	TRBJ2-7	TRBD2	CASSVREGPYEQYF	TGTGCCAGCAGCGTAAGGGAGGGCCCCTACGAGCAGTACTTC
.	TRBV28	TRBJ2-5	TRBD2	CASSLSGSWETQYF	TGTGCCAGCAGTCTTAGCGGGTCTTGGGAGACCCAGTACTTC
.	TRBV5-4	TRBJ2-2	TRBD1	CASSLRDRVAGELFF	TGTGCCAGCAGCTTGCGGGACAGGGTAGCCGGGGAGCTGTTTTTT
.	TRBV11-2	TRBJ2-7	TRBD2	CASIAGRAPSYEQYF	TGTGCCAGCATTGCAGGGAGGGCTCCTTCCTACGAGCAGTACTTC
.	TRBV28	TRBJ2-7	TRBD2	CASITGTSGYEQYF	TGTGCCAGCATTACCGGGACTAGCGGCTACGAGCAGTACTTC
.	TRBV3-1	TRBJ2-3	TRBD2	CASSQDHLAGTDTQYF	TGTGCCAGCAGCCAAGATCACCTAGCGGGGACAGATACGCAGTATTTT
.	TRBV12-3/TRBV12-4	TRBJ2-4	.	CASSQPLAKNIQYF	TGTGCCAGCAGCCAGCCCTTAGCCAAAAACATTCAGTACTTC
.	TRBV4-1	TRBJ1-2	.	CASSDQMTRGGGYTF	TGCGCCAGCAGCGACCAAATGACACGGGGAGGAGGCTACACCTTC
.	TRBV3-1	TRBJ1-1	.	CASSGGPLNTEAFF	TGTGCCAGCAGCGGGGGACCGCTGAACACTGAAGCTTTCTTT
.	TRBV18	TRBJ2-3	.	CASDDRATDTQYF	TGTGCCAGCGACGACAGAGCAACAGATACGCAGTATTTT
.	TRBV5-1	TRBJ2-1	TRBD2	CASSFTLAGGPNEQFF	TGCGCCAGCAGCTTTACACTAGCGGGAGGGCCGAATGAGCAGTTCTTC
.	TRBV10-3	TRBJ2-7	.	CAISEGQGSPYEQYF	TGTGCCATCAGTGAGGGCCAGGGGTCCCCCTACGAGCAGTACTTC
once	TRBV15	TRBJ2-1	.	CATSREGQEVYNEQFF	TGTGCCACCAGCAGAGAGGGGCAGGAGGTATACAATGAGCAGTTCTTC
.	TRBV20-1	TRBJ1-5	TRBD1	CSAKGTGWGNQPQHF	TGCAGTGCCAAAGGGACAGGTTGGGGAAATCAGCCCCAGCATTTT
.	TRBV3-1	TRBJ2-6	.	CASSPSPEAGANVLTF	TGTGCCAGCAGCCCCAGTCCAGAGGCCGGGGCCAACGTCCTGACTTTC
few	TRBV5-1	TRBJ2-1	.	CASSLAAQGGEQFF	TGCGCCAGCAGCTTGGCCGCGCAGGGTGGCGAGCAGTTCTTC
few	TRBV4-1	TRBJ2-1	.	CASSRAGGTYNEQFF	TGCGCCAGCAGCCGGGCGGGCGGAACCTACAATGAGCAGTTCTTC
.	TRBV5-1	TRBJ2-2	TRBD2	CASSSTSTSGDTGELFF	TGCGCCAGCAGCTCGACAAGTACTAGCGGGGACACCGGGGAGCTGTTTTTT
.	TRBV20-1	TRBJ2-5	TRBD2	CSARGLAHQETQYF	TGCAGTGCTAGGGGACTAGCCCACCAAGAGACCCAGTACTTC
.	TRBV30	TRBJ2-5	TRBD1	CAWDRGRRETQYF	TGTGCCTGGGACAGGGGGCGTAGGGAGACCCAGTACTTC
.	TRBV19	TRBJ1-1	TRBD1	CASSMGSTGVNTEAFF	TGTGCCAGTAGTATGGGTTCGACAGGGGTGAACACTGAAGCTTTCTTT
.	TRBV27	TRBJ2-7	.	CASSLSGVDEQYF	TGTGCCAGCAGTTTAAGTGGGGTTGACGAGCAGTACTTC
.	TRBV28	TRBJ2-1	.	CASRSSTEQFF	TGTGCCAGCAGATCTAGCACTGAGCAGTTCTTC
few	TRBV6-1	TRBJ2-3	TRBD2	CASSAISGLKVDTQYF	TGTGCCAGCAGTGCCATTAGCGGGTTGAAGGTAGATACGCAGTATTTT